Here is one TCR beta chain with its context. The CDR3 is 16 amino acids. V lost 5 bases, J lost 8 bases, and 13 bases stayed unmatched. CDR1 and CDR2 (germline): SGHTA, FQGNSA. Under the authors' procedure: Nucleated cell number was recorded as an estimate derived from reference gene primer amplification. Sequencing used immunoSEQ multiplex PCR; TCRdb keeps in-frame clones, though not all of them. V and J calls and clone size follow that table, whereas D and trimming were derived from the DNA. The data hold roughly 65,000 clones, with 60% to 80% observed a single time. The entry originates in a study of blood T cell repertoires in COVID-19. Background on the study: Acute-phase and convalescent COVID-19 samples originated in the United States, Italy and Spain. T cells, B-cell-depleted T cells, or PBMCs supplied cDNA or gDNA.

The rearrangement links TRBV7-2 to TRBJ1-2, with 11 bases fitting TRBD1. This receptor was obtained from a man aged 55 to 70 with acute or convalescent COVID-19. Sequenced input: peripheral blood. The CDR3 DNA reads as TGTGCCAGCAGCATAAGAGGGGGACAGGGGGGAATCGGCTACACCTTC. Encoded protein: CASSIRGGQGGIGYTF.